Described below is a single T cell receptor beta chain sequence and its context. This sample was included in a study of brain T cells in children with intractable seizures. Time point of the sample: blood from clinic visit 5 months post-surgery; TSC patient then seizure free. Surgery cases with the highest brain T cell transcript signatures were chosen for sequencing. The length of the CDR3 is 15 residues. Trimming cost V 5 bases and J 0 bases, with 11 bases left between them. Looked up from germline, CDR1 is SGDLS and CDR2 is YYNGEE. TCRdb's table, derived via immunoSEQ multiplex PCR, lists solely in-frame clones and lacks some. The sample comprises about 340,000 clones, about 94% of which are singletons, and around 5% rests with the top ten.

The clonotype originates from a boy younger than two with tuberous sclerosis and intractable seizures. The sequenced sample was peripheral blood, obtained approximately 5 months after surgery. The chain has TRBV9 and TRBJ2-2; D perhaps matches TRBD2 (5 bases). The CDR3 sequence: CASRATGTNTGELFF. CDR3 bases: TGTGCCAGCAGGGCGACGGGAACGAACACCGGGGAGCTGTTTTTT. Using reference TRBV9 and TRBJ2-2 for the parts outside the CDR3, the full variable domain is DSGVTQTPKHLITATGQRVTLRCSPRSGDLSVYWYQQSLDQGLQFLIQYYNGEERAKGNILERFSAQQFPDLHSELNLSSLELGDSALYFCASRATGTNTGELFFGEGSRLTVL.